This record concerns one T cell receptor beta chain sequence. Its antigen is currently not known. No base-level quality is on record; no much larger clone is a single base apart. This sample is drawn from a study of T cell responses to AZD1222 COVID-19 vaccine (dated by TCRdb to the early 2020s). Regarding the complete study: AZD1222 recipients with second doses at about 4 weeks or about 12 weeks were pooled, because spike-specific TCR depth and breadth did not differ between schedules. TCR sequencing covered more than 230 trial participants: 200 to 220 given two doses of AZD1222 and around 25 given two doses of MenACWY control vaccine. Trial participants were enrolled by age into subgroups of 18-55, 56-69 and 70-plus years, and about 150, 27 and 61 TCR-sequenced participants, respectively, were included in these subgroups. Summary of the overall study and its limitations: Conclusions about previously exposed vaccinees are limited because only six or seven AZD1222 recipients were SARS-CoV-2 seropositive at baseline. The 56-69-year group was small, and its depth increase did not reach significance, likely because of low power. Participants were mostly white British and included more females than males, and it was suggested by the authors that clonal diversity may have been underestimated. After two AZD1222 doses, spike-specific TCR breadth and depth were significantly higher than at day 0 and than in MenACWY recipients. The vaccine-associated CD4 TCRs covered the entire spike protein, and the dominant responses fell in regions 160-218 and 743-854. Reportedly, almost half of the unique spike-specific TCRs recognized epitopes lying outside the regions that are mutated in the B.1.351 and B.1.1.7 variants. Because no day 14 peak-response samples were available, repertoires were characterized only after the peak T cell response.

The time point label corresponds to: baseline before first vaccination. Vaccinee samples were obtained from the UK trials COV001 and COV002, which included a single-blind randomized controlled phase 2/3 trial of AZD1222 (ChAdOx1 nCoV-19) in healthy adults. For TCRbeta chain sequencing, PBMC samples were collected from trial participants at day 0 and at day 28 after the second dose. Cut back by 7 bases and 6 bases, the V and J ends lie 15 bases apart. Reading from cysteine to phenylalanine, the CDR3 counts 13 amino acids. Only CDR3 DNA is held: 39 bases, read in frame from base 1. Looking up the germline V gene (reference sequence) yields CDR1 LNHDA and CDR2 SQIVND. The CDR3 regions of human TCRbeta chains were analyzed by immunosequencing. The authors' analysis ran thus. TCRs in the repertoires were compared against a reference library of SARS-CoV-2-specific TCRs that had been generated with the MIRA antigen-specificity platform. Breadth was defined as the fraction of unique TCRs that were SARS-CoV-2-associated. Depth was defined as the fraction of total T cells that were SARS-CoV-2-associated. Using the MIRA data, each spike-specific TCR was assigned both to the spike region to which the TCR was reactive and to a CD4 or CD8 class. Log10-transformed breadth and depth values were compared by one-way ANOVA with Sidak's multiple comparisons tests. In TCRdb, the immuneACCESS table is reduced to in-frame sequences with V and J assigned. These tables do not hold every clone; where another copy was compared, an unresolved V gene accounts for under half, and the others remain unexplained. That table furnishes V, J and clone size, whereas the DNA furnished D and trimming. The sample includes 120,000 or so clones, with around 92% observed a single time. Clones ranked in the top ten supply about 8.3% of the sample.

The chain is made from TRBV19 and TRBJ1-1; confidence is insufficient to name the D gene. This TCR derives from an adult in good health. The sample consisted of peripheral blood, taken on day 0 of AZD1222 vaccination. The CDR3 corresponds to CASTPHSAPEAFF. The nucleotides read TGTGCCAGTACCCCGCACAGTGCACCTGAAGCTTTCTTT.